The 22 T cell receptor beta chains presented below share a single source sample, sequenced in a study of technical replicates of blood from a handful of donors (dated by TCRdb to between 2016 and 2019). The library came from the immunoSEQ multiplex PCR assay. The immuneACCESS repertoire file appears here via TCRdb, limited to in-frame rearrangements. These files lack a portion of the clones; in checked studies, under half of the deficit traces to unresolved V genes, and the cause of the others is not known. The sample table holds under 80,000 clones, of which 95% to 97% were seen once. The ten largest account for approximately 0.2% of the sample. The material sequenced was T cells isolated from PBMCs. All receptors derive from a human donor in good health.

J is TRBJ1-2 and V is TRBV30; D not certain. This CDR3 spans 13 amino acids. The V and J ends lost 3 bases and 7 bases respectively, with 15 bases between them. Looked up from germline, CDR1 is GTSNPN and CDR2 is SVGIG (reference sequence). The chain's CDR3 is CAWSAGGRLGYTF. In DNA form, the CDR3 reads TGTGCCTGGAGCGCAGGAGGGAGGCTTGGCTACACCTTC.

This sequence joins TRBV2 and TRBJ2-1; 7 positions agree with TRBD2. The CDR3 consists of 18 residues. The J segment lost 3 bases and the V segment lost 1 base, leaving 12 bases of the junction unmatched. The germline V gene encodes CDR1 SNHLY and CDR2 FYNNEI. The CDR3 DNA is TGTGCCAGCAGTGAAGGGGGGGGTATTCTAGACCTCTACAATGAGCAGTTCTTC. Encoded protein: CASSEGGGILDLYNEQFF. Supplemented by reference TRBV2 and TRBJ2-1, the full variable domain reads EPEVTQTPSHQVTQMGQEVILRCVPISNHLYFYWYRQILGQKVEFLVSFYNNEISEKSEIFDDQFSVERPDGSNFTLKIRSTKLEDSAMYFCASSEGGGILDLYNEQFFGPGTRLTVL.

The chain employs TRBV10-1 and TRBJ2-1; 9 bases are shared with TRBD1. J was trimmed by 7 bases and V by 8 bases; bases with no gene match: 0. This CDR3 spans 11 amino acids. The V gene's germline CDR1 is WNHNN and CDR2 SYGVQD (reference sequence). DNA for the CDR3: TGCGCCAGCGGGACAGGGAATGAGCAGTTCTTC. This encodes CASGTGNEQFF.

Written as DNA, the CDR3 is TGCAGCGCGGACACAATTAACACCGGGGAGCTGTTTTTT. Translation: CSADTINTGELFF. V is TRBV29-1 and J is TRBJ2-2; tentatively, D is TRBD1 (5 bases). The CDR3 has 13 amino acids. The germline V gene has CDR1 SQVTM and CDR2 ANQGSEA. V lost 7 bases and J lost 2, with 11 bases in between.

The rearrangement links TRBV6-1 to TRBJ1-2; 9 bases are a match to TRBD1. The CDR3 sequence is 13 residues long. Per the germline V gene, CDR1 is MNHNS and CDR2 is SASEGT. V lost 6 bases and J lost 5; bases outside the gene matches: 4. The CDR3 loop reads CASSSGQGYGYTF. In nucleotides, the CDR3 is TGTGCCAGCAGCTCGGGACAGGGATATGGCTACACCTTC.

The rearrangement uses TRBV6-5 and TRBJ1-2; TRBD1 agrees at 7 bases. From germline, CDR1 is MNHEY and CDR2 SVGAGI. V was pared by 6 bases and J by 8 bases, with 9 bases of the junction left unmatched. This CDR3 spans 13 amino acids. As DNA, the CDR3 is TGTGCCAGCAGCCTACAGGGGTTGCAAGGCTACACCTTC. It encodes CASSLQGLQGYTF.

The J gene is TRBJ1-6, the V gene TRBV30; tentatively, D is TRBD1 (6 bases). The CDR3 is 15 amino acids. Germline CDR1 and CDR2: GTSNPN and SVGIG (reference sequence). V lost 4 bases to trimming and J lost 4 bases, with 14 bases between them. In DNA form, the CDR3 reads TGTGCCTGGACGCGCAAGGGGGGGTATAATTCACCCCTCCACTTT. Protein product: CAWTRKGGYNSPLHF.

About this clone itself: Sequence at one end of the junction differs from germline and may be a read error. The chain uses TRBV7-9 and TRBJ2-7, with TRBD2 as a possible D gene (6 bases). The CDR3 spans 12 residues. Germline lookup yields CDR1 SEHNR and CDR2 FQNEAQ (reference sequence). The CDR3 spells CASSTSSHEQYF. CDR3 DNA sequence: TGTGCCAGCAGTACTAGCTCCCACGAGCAGTACTTC.

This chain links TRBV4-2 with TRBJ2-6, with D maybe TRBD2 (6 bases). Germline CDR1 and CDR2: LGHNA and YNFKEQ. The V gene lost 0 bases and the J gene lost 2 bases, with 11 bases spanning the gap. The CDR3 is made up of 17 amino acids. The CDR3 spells CASSQDGGKAGANVLTF. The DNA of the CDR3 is TGTGCCAGCAGCCAAGATGGGGGGAAGGCTGGGGCCAACGTCCTGACTTTC.

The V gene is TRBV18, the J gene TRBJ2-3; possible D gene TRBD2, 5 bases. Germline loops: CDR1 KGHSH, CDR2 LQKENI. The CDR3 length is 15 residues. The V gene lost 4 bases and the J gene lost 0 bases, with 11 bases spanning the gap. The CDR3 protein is CASSLFSESTDTQYF. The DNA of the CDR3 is TGTGCCAGCTCACTCTTTAGCGAGAGCACAGATACGCAGTATTTT.

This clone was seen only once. The DNA for the CDR3 is TGTGCCAGCAGTGGCCTACCGGGAGGAGTCGGTGAGCAGTTCTTC. Its protein is CASSGLPGGVGEQFF. V and J are TRBV6-4 and TRBJ2-1, with 7 positions matching TRBD2. Trimming cost V 4 bases and J 9 bases; bases outside gene matches: 12. The CDR3 length is 15 residues. Looked up from germline, CDR1 is MRHNA and CDR2 is SNTAGT.

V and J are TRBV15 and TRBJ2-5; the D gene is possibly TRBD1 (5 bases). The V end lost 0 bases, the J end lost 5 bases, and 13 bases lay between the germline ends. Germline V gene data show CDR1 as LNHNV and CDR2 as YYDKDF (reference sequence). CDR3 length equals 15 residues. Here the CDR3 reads CATSRDSAGQETQYF. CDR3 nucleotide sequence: TGTGCCACCAGCAGAGATTCCGCAGGGCAGGAGACCCAGTACTTC.

This CDR3 is CASSSHTGTANTEAFF. CDR3 nucleotides: TGTGCCAGCAGTTCTCACACCGGGACAGCGAACACTGAAGCTTTCTTT. V gene TRBV28 combines with J gene TRBJ1-1; the match to TRBD1 covers 7 bases. Germline V gene sequence: CDR1 MDHEN, CDR2 SYDVKM. V lost 4 bases to trimming and J lost 1 base; unmatched junction nucleotides: 9. The CDR3 is 16 residues long.

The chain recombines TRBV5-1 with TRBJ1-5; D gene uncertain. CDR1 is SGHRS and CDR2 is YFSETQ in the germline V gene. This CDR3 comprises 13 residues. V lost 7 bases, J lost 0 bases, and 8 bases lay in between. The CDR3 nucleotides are TGCGCCAGCCGTAATTATAGCAATCAGCCCCAGCATTTT. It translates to CASRNYSNQPQHF. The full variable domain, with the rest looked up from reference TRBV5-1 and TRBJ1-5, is KAGVTQTPRYLIKTRGQQVTLSCSPISGHRSVSWYQQTPGQGLQFLFEYFSETQRNKGNFPGRFSGRQFSNSRSEMNVSTLELGDSALYLCASRNYSNQPQHFGDGTRLSIL.

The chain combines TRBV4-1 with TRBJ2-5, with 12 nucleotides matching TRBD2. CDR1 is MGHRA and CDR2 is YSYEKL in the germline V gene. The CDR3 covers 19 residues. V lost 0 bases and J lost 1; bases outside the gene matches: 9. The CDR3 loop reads CASSQDAPTSGGLQETQYF. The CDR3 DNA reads TGCGCCAGCAGCCAAGATGCCCCGACTAGCGGGGGCCTCCAAGAGACCCAGTACTTC.

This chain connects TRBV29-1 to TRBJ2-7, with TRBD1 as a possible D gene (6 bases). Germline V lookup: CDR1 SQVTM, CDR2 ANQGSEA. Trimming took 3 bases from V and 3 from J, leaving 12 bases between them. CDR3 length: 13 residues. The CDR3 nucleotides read TGCAGCGTTGATACAGGGAATCTCTACGAGCAGTACTTC. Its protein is CSVDTGNLYEQYF.

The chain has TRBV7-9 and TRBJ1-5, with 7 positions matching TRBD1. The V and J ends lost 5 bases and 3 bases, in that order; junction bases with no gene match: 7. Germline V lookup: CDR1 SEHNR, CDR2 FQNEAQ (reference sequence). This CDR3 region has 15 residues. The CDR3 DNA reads TGTGCCAGCAGCCCGGCCGGGACAGTCAATCAGCCCCAGCATTTT. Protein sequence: CASSPAGTVNQPQHF.

The CDR3 bases are TGTGCCAGCAGCCCAGGGTCGGGGGAGCTGTTTTTT. This gives the protein CASSPGSGELFF. The chain uses TRBV11-2 and TRBJ2-2; the D gene is possibly TRBD1 (5 bases). The V and J ends lost 5 bases and 8 bases respectively, with 9 bases between them. The CDR3 contains 12 residues. Per the germline V gene, CDR1 is SGHAT and CDR2 is FQNNGV.

The CDR3 protein is CASTKEALQSAEAFF. The CDR3 nucleotides are TGTGCCAGCACCAAGGAGGCACTCCAATCGGCTGAAGCTTTCTTT. J is TRBJ1-1 and V is TRBV7-8; D is unclear. The CDR3 runs to 15 residues. Per germline, CDR1 SGHVS and CDR2 FQNEAQ. V was shortened by 7 bases and J by 6 bases, with 21 bases between the two germline ends.

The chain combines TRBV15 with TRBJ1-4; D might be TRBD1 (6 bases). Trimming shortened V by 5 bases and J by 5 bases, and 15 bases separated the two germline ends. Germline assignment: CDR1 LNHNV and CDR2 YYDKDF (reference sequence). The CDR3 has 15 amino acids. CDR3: CATSPRTVLNEKLFF. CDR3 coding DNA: TGTGCCACCAGCCCGCGGACAGTGCTGAATGAAAAACTGTTTTTT.

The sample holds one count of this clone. The CDR3 DNA reads as TGTGCCAGCAGCTTGGCCATGAGGAATCAGCCCCAGCATTTT. This encodes CASSLAMRNQPQHF. V gene TRBV5-8 combines with J gene TRBJ1-5; D call uncertain. The CDR3 has 14 amino acids. V was pared by 0 bases and J by 4 bases, with 8 bases between. Germline values: CDR1 SGHTS, CDR2 YDEGEE.

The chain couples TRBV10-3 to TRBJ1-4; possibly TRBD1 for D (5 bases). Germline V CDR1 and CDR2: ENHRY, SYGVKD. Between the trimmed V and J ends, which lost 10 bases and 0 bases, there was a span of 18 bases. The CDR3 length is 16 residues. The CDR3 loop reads CATQDRRQTTNEKLFF. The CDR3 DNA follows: TGTGCCACCCAGGACCGAAGACAGACAACTAATGAAAAACTGTTTTTT.